This TCR beta chain derives from a study of blood T cell repertoires in COVID-19. This clone was detected once. The CDR3 has 17 residues. Sequencing used immunoSEQ multiplex PCR; TCRdb keeps in-frame clones, though not all of them. This table holds approximately 200,000 clones, 85% to 90% found once. The sequenced sample was peripheral blood. The sequence was obtained from a person aged 70 to 85 with COVID-19, enrolled during active disease. The V and J genes are TRBV21-1 and TRBJ2-2; TRBD2 is the table's D call, not checked against the DNA. TRBV21-1 is an annotated pseudogene. The CDR3 here is CASSPWRSGGQNGELFF. Written as DNA, the CDR3 is TGTGCCAGCAGCCCGTGGAGGAGCGGGGGCCAAAACGGGGAGCTGTTTTTT.